This entry lists 25 T cell receptor beta chains sequenced from one sample in a study of tissue T cells after allogeneic stem cell transplantation (dated by TCRdb to 2021 to 2024). Per the publication, the time point label means: mouse harvest day 7 after allogeneic transplant. Each mouse graft, delivered by tail vein injection, combined 10^6 splenic CD5+ T cells with 10^7 T-cell-depleted bone marrow cells. Libraries were made using the immunoSEQ multiplex PCR assay. TCRdb stores this immuneACCESS table with in-frame sequences only. Part of the clones is absent; in the studies checked, under half of the shortfall reflects unresolved V genes, and no reason is known for the rest. A total of thousands of clones appear in this sample, 50% of them only once. In total, the top ten clones hold 3.9% of the sample. The source material was gut tissue. These receptors were collected from a female BALB/c mouse given C57BL/6 T cells with graft-versus-host disease after an allogeneic hematopoietic cell transplant.

On this clone: Gene names follow the mouse nomenclature. The CDR3 end is not reached by the read, which stops 1 residue before it; the germline J gene fills it in. The chain is built from TRBV23 and TRBJ1-1; TRBD1, the D gene given by the table, was not confirmed from the DNA. The CDR3 sequence is 15 residues long. Germline CDR1 reads KGHTA; CDR2 reads FQNQQP. The part of the CDR3 DNA that was read is TGCTCCAGCAGTCGCCCGGGACAGGGGAGGGCAGAAGTCTTC. Its translation: CSSSRPGQGRAEVF. The whole CDR3 sequence is CSSSRPGQGRAEVFF.

As for this clone: Gene and germline names: mouse. The CDR3 end falls 1 residue outside the read, so it is completed with the germline J gene. V is TRBV4 and J is TRBJ2-7; 12 bases are shared with TRBD2. Trimming removed 5 bases from V and 2 bases from J; junction bases left unmatched: 1. Germline CDR1 LGHDT, CDR2 YNNKQL (reference sequence). This CDR3 is built from 14 residues. The chain's CDR3 is CASSRTGGAYEQYF. Incomplete CDR3 DNA: TGTGCCAGCAGCAGGACTGGGGGGGCCTATGAACAGTAC.

About this clone itself: Each gene name is a mouse one. The CDR3 extends 1 residue past the end of the read, so its final part is completed from the germline J gene. This sample also contains other DNA sequences that code for the same CDR3. The V gene is TRBV26, the J gene TRBJ1-2; 7 bases align to TRBD1. The CDR3 spans 13 residues. CDR1 and CDR2 (germline): KGHPV, FQNQEV (reference sequence). Unmatched junction bases numbered 2, after V lost 6 bases and J lost 1 base. The CDR3 bases that were read are TGTGCCAGCAGCCGACAGGGAAACTCCGACTACACC. Its protein product is CASSRQGNSDYT. The whole CDR3 is CASSRQGNSDYTF.

This clone appeared a single time. The gene names here belong to mouse. Coverage ceases 1 residue before the CDR3 finishes, and the germline J gene fills in the end. The gene calls are TRBV23 and TRBJ2-5; the table's TRBD1 call for D was not verified on the DNA. CDR3 length: 16 residues. Germline CDR1 KGHTA, CDR2 FQNQQP. CDR3 sequence: CSSRRDRGDSQDTQYF. CDR3 bases read: TGCTCCAGCAGGCGGGACAGGGGGGACAGCCAAGACACCCAGTAC.

Comments on this clone: The genes are named according to mouse. The read ends 1 residue shy of where the CDR3 ends; the end is completed using the germline J gene. The chain employs TRBV12-1 and TRBJ2-7, with TRBD2 identical over 11 bases. The CDR3 has 14 residues. Germline CDR1 is SGHSN and CDR2 is HYEKVE. J gave up 2 bases and V 4 bases, and 3 bases lay outside the gene matches. The DNA read from the CDR3 is TGTGCCAGCTCCTGGGACTGGGGGACCTATGAACAGTAC. Protein: CASSWDWGTYEQY. The full-length CDR3 reads as CASSWDWGTYEQYF. The whole variable domain, filled in from reference TRBV12-1 and TRBJ2-7, reads DSGVVQSPRHIIKEKGGRSVLTCIPISGHSNVVWYQQTLGKELKFLIQHYEKVERDKGFLPSRFSVQQFDDYHSEMNMSALELEDSAMYFCASSWDWGTYEQYFGPGTRLTVL.

On this clone: The listed genes are named as in mouse. The read is 1 residue too short to cover the CDR3 end, so that end is filled in from the germline J gene. The chain employs TRBV3 and TRBJ2-4; 11 bases are shared with TRBD2. This CDR3 is 14 amino acids long. CDR1 and CDR2 from the germline V gene are SNHLY and FYNGKV (reference sequence). V was pared by 4 bases and J by 5 bases, with 2 bases of the junction left unmatched. The CDR3 reads CASSSTGGVNTLYF. CDR3 DNA, as far as it was read: TGTGCCAGCAGCTCGACTGGGGGGGTAAACACCTTGTAC.

With regard to this clone: Gene names are the mouse ones. The read terminates 1 residue before the CDR3 end, so the remaining end is supplied by the germline J gene. The rearrangement links TRBV12-1 to TRBJ1-4, with TRBD1 matching over 7 bases. The CDR3 covers 15 residues. Germline trimming cut 0 bases from V and 7 bases from J; bases unmatched to any gene: 7. The germline CDR1 and CDR2 sequences are SGHSN and HYEKVE. The sequenced CDR3 bases are TGTGCCAGCTCTCTCGGGCAGGGGGGGAGCGAAAGATTATTT. Translation gives CASSLGQGGSERLF. The whole CDR3 sequence reads CASSLGQGGSERLFF.

Notes on this clone: Germline and genes here are mouse. The DNA ends 1 residue before the CDR3 does, and the rest of the CDR3 is filled in from the germline J gene. Within the sample, other DNA sequences also encode this same CDR3. This chain joins TRBV26 and TRBJ2-5, with 7 bases identical to TRBD1. From germline, CDR1 is KGHPV and CDR2 FQNQEV (reference sequence). With V trimmed by 3 bases and J by 6 bases, 0 bases remained unmatched. This CDR3 is 12 amino acids long. Partial CDR3 DNA: TGTGCCAGCAGTCTCAGGGGGGACACCCAGTAC. This encodes CASSLRGDTQY. The CDR3, in full, reads CASSLRGDTQYF.

Points on this clone: The listed genes are named as in mouse. The DNA ends 1 residue before the CDR3 does, and the rest of the CDR3 is filled in from the germline J gene. The genes are TRBV3 and TRBJ2-4; 10 bases are shared with TRBD2. The germline V gene encodes CDR1 SNHLY and CDR2 FYNGKV (reference sequence). This CDR3 contains 16 residues. V lost 2 bases to trimming and J lost 0 bases; unmatched junction nucleotides: 2. CDR3: CASSLRTGGSQNTLYF. The DNA read from the CDR3 is TGTGCCAGCAGCTTAAGGACTGGGGGTAGTCAAAACACCTTGTAC.

This clone has just one count. Mouse germline and gene names are used. The DNA ends 1 residue before the CDR3 does, and the rest of the CDR3 is filled in from the germline J gene. The chain has TRBV1 and TRBJ2-4; D call uncertain. The V gene lost 1 base and the J gene lost 8 bases, with 7 bases spanning the gap. Germline V CDR1 and CDR2: NSQYPW, LRSPGD (reference sequence). This CDR3 is built from 12 residues. The CDR3 protein is CTCSAGWSTLYF. CDR3 bases read: TGCACCTGCAGTGCAGGGTGGAGCACCTTGTAC.

In the case of this clone: Germline and genes here are mouse. The read gets to within 1 residue of the CDR3 end, and the germline J gene fills in the rest. The chain uses TRBV3 and TRBJ2-5, with 11 nucleotides matching TRBD2. The CDR3 runs to 14 residues. The V segment lost 4 bases and the J segment 6 bases; nucleotides outside the gene matches: 3. Germline CDR1 and CDR2: SNHLY and FYNGKV (reference sequence). The DNA read from the CDR3 is TGTGCCAGCAGCTCCCGACTGGGGGGGGACACCCAGTAC. Amino acid sequence: CASSSRLGGDTQY. The full CDR3 protein reads CASSSRLGGDTQYF.

Notes on this clone: The genes and germline here are from mouse. The read ends 1 residue before the CDR3 terminus; that terminus is restored from the germline J gene. The rearrangement links TRBV3 to TRBJ2-3; TRBD1 aligns across 9 bases. There are 15 residues in the CDR3. Germline CDR1 and CDR2: SNHLY and FYNGKV (reference sequence). The V gene end was trimmed by 3 bases and the J gene end by 1 base; junction bases not matched to a gene: 2. CDR3 residues: CASSFRDRGAETLYF. The CDR3 bases that were read are TGTGCCAGCAGCTTCCGGGACAGGGGTGCAGAAACGCTGTAT.

Comments on this clone: Each gene name is a mouse one. The DNA ends 1 residue before the CDR3 does, and the rest of the CDR3 is filled in from the germline J gene. The gene calls are TRBV26 and TRBJ2-3, with D possibly matching TRBD1 (5 bases). V lost 3 bases, J lost 3 bases, and 10 bases lay in between. Germline CDR1 KGHPV, CDR2 FQNQEV (reference sequence). This CDR3 is 14 amino acids long. The covered CDR3 bases are TGTGCCAGCAGTCTAGCAGGGTGGGCAGAAACGCTGTAT. It specifies CASSLAGWAETLY. The CDR3, in full, reads CASSLAGWAETLYF.

Points on this clone: Germline and genes: mouse. With the read ending 1 residue before the CDR3 end, the germline J gene is used to fill in that end. The genes are TRBV3 and TRBJ1-1; D not certain. V lost 2 bases to trimming and J lost 0 bases, with 7 bases between them. CDR3 length: 14 residues. Germline V CDR1 and CDR2: SNHLY, FYNGKV (reference sequence). The covered CDR3 bases are TGTGCCAGCAGCTTACGACACGCAAACACAGAAGTCTTC. It encodes CASSLRHANTEVF. The CDR3 as a whole reads CASSLRHANTEVFF.

This clone was seen only once. Mouse gene names and germline throughout. From the germline J gene comes the end of the CDR3, since the read stops 1 residue before it. The V and J genes are TRBV22 and TRBJ2-7; TRBD2 is the table's D call and was not checked against the DNA. TRBV22 is described as a pseudogene. The length of the CDR3 is 16 residues. The CDR3 DNA, read in part, is TGTGCCAGCAGTTGTGGGACTGGGGGGGGCTCCTATGAACAGTAC. Its protein is CASSCGTGGGSYEQY. In full, the CDR3 reads CASSCGTGGGSYEQYF.

Worth noting for this clone: Gene names are the mouse ones. The CDR3 goes on 1 residue after the read ends, and that part is filled in from the germline J gene. The genes are TRBV20 and TRBJ1-2; 8 nucleotides line up with TRBD1. The CDR3 runs 13 residues. V lost 3 bases, J lost 0 bases, and 0 bases stayed unmatched. The V gene's germline CDR1 is GFQATS and CDR2 STVNSAI. Partial CDR3 DNA: TGTGGTGCTAGACAGGGGGCAAACTCCGACTACACC. Translation gives CGARQGANSDYT. The complete CDR3 protein is CGARQGANSDYTF.

This clone was seen a handful of times. Mouse gene names and germline throughout. Read coverage stops 1 residue before the CDR3 terminus; the germline J gene supplies the remainder. The chain joins TRBV26 to TRBJ2-7; possibly TRBD1 for D (5 bases). The CDR3 has 12 residues. The ends were cut back, 2 bases at V and 7 bases at J, with 9 bases in the middle. The germline V gene has CDR1 KGHPV and CDR2 FQNQEV (reference sequence). The CDR3: CASSLEGREQYF. The CDR3 bases that were read are TGTGCCAGCAGTCTGGAGGGGAGGGAACAGTAC.

On this clone itself: Gene names and germline refer to mouse. The CDR3 here is CASSLMGFGNTLYF. Incomplete CDR3 DNA: TGTGCAAGCAGCTTAATGGGTTTTGGAAATACGCTCTAT. This chain joins TRBV16 and TRBJ1-3, with no clear D. The read ends 1 residue before the CDR3 terminus; that terminus is restored from the germline J gene. V was shortened by 2 bases and J by 3 bases, with 8 bases between the two germline ends. CDR3 length equals 14 residues. Per the germline V gene, CDR1 is SGHSA and CDR2 is FRNQAP.

With regard to this clone: Mouse gene names and germline throughout. Read coverage stops 1 residue before the CDR3 terminus; the germline J gene supplies the remainder. V usage is TRBV3 and J usage is TRBJ2-1, with D possibly called TRBD1 or TRBD2 (5 bases each). The germline V gene has CDR1 SNHLY and CDR2 FYNGKV (reference sequence). The V end was cut by 1 base, the J end by 5 bases, with 9 bases between. This CDR3 has 14 amino acids. Incomplete CDR3 DNA: TGTGCCAGCAGCTTAGTAGGGGCGAATGCTGAGCAGTTC. This gives the protein CASSLVGANAEQF. The CDR3 in full is CASSLVGANAEQFF. The whole variable domain, filled in from reference TRBV3 and TRBJ2-1, reads GPKVLQIPSHQIIDMGQMVTLNCDPVSNHLYFYWYKQILGQQMEFLVNFYNGKVMEKSKLFKDQFSVERPDGSYFTLKIQPTALEDSAVYFCASSLVGANAEQFFGPGTRLTVL.

Of note for this clone: Gene names are the mouse ones. The CDR3 end is not reached by the read, which stops 1 residue before it; the germline J gene fills it in. V and J are TRBV26 and TRBJ2-2, with 12 bases that match TRBD2. CDR1 is KGHPV and CDR2 is FQNQEV in the germline V gene (reference sequence). J gave up 0 bases and V 1 base, and 3 bases lay outside the gene matches. The CDR3 loop spans 18 amino acids. CDR3 in amino acids: CASSLLGLGGPNTGQLYF. The CDR3 bases that were read are TGTGCCAGCAGTCTGTTGGGACTGGGGGGCCCAAACACCGGGCAGCTCTAC.

Note on this clone: The listed genes are named as in mouse. The DNA ends 1 residue before the CDR3 does, and the rest of the CDR3 is filled in from the germline J gene. The chain recombines TRBV26 with TRBJ2-5; D not resolved. Germline-derived CDR1 and CDR2 are KGHPV and FQNQEV (reference sequence). V was clipped by 2 bases and J by 0 bases, with 3 bases between them. CDR3 length: 13 residues. CDR3 sequence: CASSLNNQDTQYF. The sequenced part of the CDR3 DNA is TGTGCCAGCAGTCTGAACAACCAAGACACCCAGTAC. Full variable domain (rest looked up from reference TRBV26 and TRBJ2-5): NSKVIQTPRYLVKGQGQKAKMRCIPEKGHPVVFWYQQNKNNEFKFLINFQNQEVLQQIDMTEKRFSAECPSNSPCSLEIQSSEAGDSALYLCASSLNNQDTQYFGPGTRLLVL.

Regarding this clone: Here the gene names and germline are mouse. The read halts 1 residue ahead of the CDR3 end, with the missing end drawn from the germline J gene. This rearrangement joins TRBV16 to TRBJ2-1; the D gene is possibly TRBD1 (5 bases). The CDR3 contains 13 residues. Deletions cut 3 bases from V and 3 bases from J, with 6 bases between. Germline CDR1 is SGHSA and CDR2 is FRNQAP. The covered CDR3 bases are TGTGCAAGCAGCTTTGACAGCTATGCTGAGCAGTTC. This codes for CASSFDSYAEQF. The entire CDR3 reads CASSFDSYAEQFF.

This clone was seen only once. The germline and genes are mouse ones. Coverage ceases 1 residue before the CDR3 finishes, and the germline J gene fills in the end. Other DNA variants within this sample encode the same CDR3. The rearrangement joins TRBV31 to TRBJ2-3; 10 bases are a match to TRBD2. CDR1 and CDR2 (germline): GKSSPN, SITVG. The CDR3 spans 15 residues. Trimming took 0 bases from V and 2 from J; bases not matched to a gene: 2. CDR3 sequence: CAWSLTGGVAETLYF. The sequenced part of the CDR3 DNA is TGTGCCTGGAGTCTAACTGGGGGGGTTGCAGAAACGCTGTAT.

As concerns this clone: Germline and genes here are mouse. The sequence runs out 1 residue before the end of the CDR3; the remainder is reconstructed from the germline J gene. The chain combines TRBV29 with TRBJ1-2, with 10 bases fitting TRBD1. CDR3 length equals 14 residues. Germline trimming cut 4 bases from V and 3 bases from J; bases unmatched to any gene: 2. The germline V gene encodes CDR1 MSHET and CDR2 SYDVDS. CDR3 protein: CASSYGTGDSDYTF. Incomplete CDR3 DNA: TGTGCTAGCAGTTATGGGACAGGGGACTCCGACTACACC. The full variable domain, its missing parts supplied by reference TRBV29 and TRBJ1-2, is DMKVTQMPRYLIKRMGENVLLECGQDMSHETMYWYRQDPGLGLQLIYISYDVDSNSEGDIPKGYRVSRKKREHFSLILDSAKTNQTSVYFCASSYGTGDSDYTFGSGTRLLVI.

A note on this clone: Germline and genes here are mouse. The read gets to within 1 residue of the CDR3 end, and the germline J gene fills in the rest. This rearrangement joins TRBV2 to TRBJ2-7, with D perhaps TRBD2 (7 bases). CDR1 is LGHNA and CDR2 is YSYQKL in the germline V gene. The CDR3 covers 14 residues. Trimming stripped 5 bases from V and 0 bases from J, with 11 bases between. Incomplete CDR3 DNA: TGTGCCAGCAGCAGGGGGGGGAGCTCCTATGAACAGTAC. This gives the protein CASSRGGSSYEQY. The whole CDR3 protein is CASSRGGSSYEQYF.